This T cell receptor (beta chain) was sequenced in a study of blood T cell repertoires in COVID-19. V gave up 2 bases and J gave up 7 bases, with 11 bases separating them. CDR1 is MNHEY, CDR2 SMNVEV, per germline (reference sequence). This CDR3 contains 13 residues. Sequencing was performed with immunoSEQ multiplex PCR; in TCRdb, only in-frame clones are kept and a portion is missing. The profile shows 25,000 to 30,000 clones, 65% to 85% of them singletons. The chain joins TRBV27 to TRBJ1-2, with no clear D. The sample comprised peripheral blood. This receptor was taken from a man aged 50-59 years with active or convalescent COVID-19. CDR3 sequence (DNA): TGTGCCAGCAGTTTAACGGGAGGTCGTGGCTACACCTTC. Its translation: CASSLTGGRGYTF.